A single sample gave rise to the 10 T cell receptor beta chains below, sequenced in a study of CD8 T cells in Susac syndrome. Random hexamers primed reverse transcription of roughly 0.5 to 1 ug RNA. TCRdb processed the immunoSEQ multiplex PCR reads anew with MiXCR; each CDR3 protein has one entry. Among around 280,000 distinct CDR3 sequences listed, around 83% were seen once. Sequencing input: CD8+ T cells from PBMCs. Receptors originate from a human donor with multiple sclerosis.

DNA of the CDR3: TGTGCCAGCGGATGGGTCATAAATCAGCCCCAGCATTTT. Its translation is CASGWVINQPQHF. The J gene is TRBJ1-5, the V gene TRBV6-1; D ambiguous. Germline V gene data show CDR1 as MNHNS and CDR2 as SASEGT. V was pared by 8 bases and J by 4 bases, with 12 bases between. The CDR3 runs 13 residues.

The chain couples TRBV14 to TRBJ2-1; perhaps D is TRBD1 or TRBD2 (5 bases each). The CDR3 contains 13 residues. Germline lookup yields CDR1 SGHDN and CDR2 FVKESK. Trimming removed 5 bases at V and 8 bases at J, with 13 bases between. The CDR3 loop is CASSWGSGDEQFF. The CDR3 DNA reads TGTGCCAGCAGCTGGGGGTCCGGGGATGAGCAGTTCTTC.

The chain carries TRBV4-1 and TRBJ2-7; 13 bases are a match to TRBD2. This CDR3 comprises 15 residues. Per the germline V gene, CDR1 is MGHRA and CDR2 is YSYEKL. With 2 bases clipped from V and 5 bases from J, the junction kept 3 bases outside the gene matches. CDR3 nucleotides: TGCGCCAGCAGCCAAAGACTAGCGGGAGGTCACGAGCAGTACTTC. Translation: CASSQRLAGGHEQYF.

The V and J genes are TRBV16 and TRBJ2-1; D gene uncertain. The V and J ends lost 2 bases and 6 bases respectively, with 11 bases between them. This CDR3 is built from 14 residues. Looked up from germline, CDR1 is KGHSY and CDR2 is FQNENV. The CDR3 region has the DNA TGTGCCAGCAGCCAAACCACGAGTGGCAATGAGCAGTTCTTC. Translation gives CASSQTTSGNEQFF.

The gene calls are TRBV6-1 and TRBJ2-7; TRBD2 matches 11 bases. The germline gives CDR1 MNHNS, CDR2 SASEGT. V gave up 5 bases and J gave up 1 base; unmatched junction bases: 4. There are 15 residues in the CDR3. This CDR3 reads CASSWGLADSYEQYF. The DNA of the CDR3 is TGTGCCAGCAGTTGGGGACTAGCGGATTCCTACGAGCAGTACTTC.

The V and J genes are TRBV29-1 and TRBJ2-7, with D hard to call. Trimming shortened V by 3 bases and J by 0 bases, and 21 bases separated the two germline ends. The CDR3 runs 17 residues. The V gene's germline CDR1 is SQVTM and CDR2 ANQGSEA. The CDR3 loop reads CSVEGELDTGVSYEQYF. The CDR3 coding sequence is TGCAGCGTTGAGGGCGAGCTGGATACTGGAGTCTCCTACGAGCAGTACTTC.

The genes are TRBV7-9 and TRBJ2-1, with TRBD1 matching 11 bases. Trimming took 6 bases from V and 3 from J; bases not matched to a gene: 4. The length of the CDR3 is 15 residues. Germline lookup yields CDR1 SEHNR and CDR2 FQNEAQ (reference sequence). The DNA of the CDR3 is TGTGCCAGCAGACTCGGGACAGGGGGCTACAATGAGCAGTTCTTC. Translation: CASRLGTGGYNEQFF.

This rearrangement joins TRBV7-2 to TRBJ2-2; D uncertain. V lost 5 bases and J 6 bases, leaving 10 bases between the germline ends. CDR1 SGHTA and CDR2 FQGNSA come from the germline V gene. The CDR3 sequence is 13 residues long. The CDR3 DNA follows: TGTGCCAGCAGCCTAGAAATTGCCGGGGAGCTGTTTTTT. Amino acid sequence: CASSLEIAGELFF.

The chain carries TRBV11-2 and TRBJ2-1; possibly TRBD2 for D (5 bases). Germline assignment: CDR1 SGHAT and CDR2 FQNNGV. Between the trimmed V and J ends, which lost 5 bases and 3 bases, there was a span of 8 bases. The CDR3 has 13 residues. The CDR3 reads CASSPDFYNEQFF. The CDR3 region has the DNA TGTGCCAGCAGCCCGGACTTCTACAATGAGCAGTTCTTC.

This rearrangement joins TRBV5-1 to TRBJ1-3; D perhaps matches TRBD1 (6 bases). CDR1 SGHRS and CDR2 YFSETQ come from the germline V gene. This CDR3 comprises 16 residues. Trimming shortened V by 10 bases and J by 0 bases, and 20 bases separated the two germline ends. CDR3 amino acids: CAQLGGTQSSGNTIYF. In nucleotides, the CDR3 is TGCGCCCAGCTAGGCGGGACACAGAGCTCTGGAAACACCATATATTTT.